What follows are 5 T cell receptor beta chains derived from one specimen sequenced in a study of identical twins. TCRdb used MiXCR to reprocess the 5' RACE reads, holding one entry per CDR3 protein. The sample yields about 570,000 distinct CDR3 sequences, 9% to 10% seen once. These data were likewise used in another study, on yellow fever vaccine responses in identical twins.

The sequenced sample was PBMCs. The receptors here all came from a young woman in good health.

This clonotype was observed at least ten times. The chain joins TRBV7-9 to TRBJ1-4, with 9 bases matching TRBD1. Trimming cost V 5 bases and J 6 bases; bases outside gene matches: 7. Germline V gene sequence: CDR1 SEHNR, CDR2 FQNEAQ (reference sequence). The length of the CDR3 is 15 residues. Here the CDR3 DNA reads TGTGCCAGCAGCATTGCCGGGACAGGGTATGAAAAACTGTTTTTT. Protein product: CASSIAGTGYEKLFF. Full variable domain (rest looked up from reference TRBV7-9 and TRBJ1-4): DTGVSQNPRHKITKRGQNVTFRCDPISEHNRLYWYRQTLGQGPEFLTYFQNEAQLEKSRLLSDRFSAERPKGSFSTLEIQRTEQGDSAMYLCASSIAGTGYEKLFFGSGTQLSVL.

The chain recombines TRBV12-2 with TRBJ2-1. TRBV12-2 is shown as a pseudogene. The length of the CDR3 is 12 residues. The CDR3 sequence is CASRLGLREQFF. CDR3 nucleotides: TGTGCAAGTCGCTTAGGGTTAAGGGAGCAGTTCTTC.

This clonotype was counted between two and nine times. The V call is TRBV20-1, the J call TRBJ2-5; perhaps TRBD2 as D (7 bases). This CDR3 has 16 residues. Germline V CDR1 and CDR2: DFQATT, SNEGSKA (reference sequence). Between the trimmed V and J ends, which lost 0 bases and 5 bases, there was a span of 19 bases. CDR3 sequence (DNA): TGCAGTGCTAGAGATGTCCGGGGGGCCGTGGGGGAGACCCAGTACTTC. Translating gives CSARDVRGAVGETQYF.

This clonotype was seen at least ten times. The V gene is TRBV15, the J gene TRBJ2-2; a possible D gene is TRBD2 (5 bases). CDR1 LNHNV and CDR2 YYDKDF come from the germline V gene (reference sequence). With 8 bases removed from V and 3 bases from J, the gap between germline ends came to 10 bases. The CDR3 extends over 13 amino acids. The DNA of the CDR3 is TGTGCCACCGCGTGGGAGTACACCGGGGAGCTGTTTTTT. It encodes CATAWEYTGELFF. The whole variable domain, filled in from reference TRBV15 and TRBJ2-2, reads DAMVIQNPRYQVTQFGKPVTLSCSQTLNHNVMYWYQQKSSQAPKLLFHYYDKDFNNEADTPDNFQSRRPNTSFCFLDIRSPGLGDTAMYLCATAWEYTGELFFGEGSRLTVL.

This clonotype was seen more than once but under ten times. V usage is TRBV15 and J usage is TRBJ2-7; 7 nucleotides align to TRBD1. The CDR3 has 12 residues. Losses at the gene ends were 3 bases for V and 6 bases for J; bases not matched to a gene: 2. Germline V gene lookup returns CDR1 LNHNV and CDR2 YYDKDF (reference sequence). CDR3 in DNA: TGTGCCACCAGCAGGACAGGGCCCGAGCAGTACTTC. Protein product: CATSRTGPEQYF.